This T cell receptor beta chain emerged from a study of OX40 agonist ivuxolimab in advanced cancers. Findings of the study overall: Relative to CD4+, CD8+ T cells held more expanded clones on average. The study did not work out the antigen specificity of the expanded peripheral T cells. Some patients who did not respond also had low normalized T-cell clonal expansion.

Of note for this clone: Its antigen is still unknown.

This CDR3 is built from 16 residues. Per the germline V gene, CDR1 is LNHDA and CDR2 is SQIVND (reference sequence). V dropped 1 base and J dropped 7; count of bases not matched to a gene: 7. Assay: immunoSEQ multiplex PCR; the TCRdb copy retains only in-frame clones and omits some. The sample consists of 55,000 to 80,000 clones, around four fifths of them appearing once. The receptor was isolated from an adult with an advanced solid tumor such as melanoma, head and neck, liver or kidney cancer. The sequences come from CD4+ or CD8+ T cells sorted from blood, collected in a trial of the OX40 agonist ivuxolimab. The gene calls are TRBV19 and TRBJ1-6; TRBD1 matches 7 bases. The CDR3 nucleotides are TGTGCCAGTAGTATAGGTACGACAGGGTCGAATTCACCCCTCCACTTT. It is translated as CASSIGTTGSNSPLHF.